The clone carrying this T cell receptor (beta chain) was counted ten times or more. Antigen unknown. This sample was included in a study of T cells after posttransplantation cyclophosphamide. This CDR3 has 14 residues. Germline CDR1 is MGHDK and CDR2 is SYGVNS. V lost 3 bases, J lost 9 bases, and 7 bases stayed unmatched. The study, taken as a whole, reports: After PTCy, TRB diversity resembled that of CNI/methotrexate controls.

TCRdb's table, derived via immunoSEQ multiplex PCR, lists solely in-frame clones and lacks some. The sample has tens of thousands of clones, none seen only once. The sequence derives from a woman in her fifties or sixties in good health, CMV-negative, and a related stem cell transplant donor. The rearrangement uses TRBV25-1 and TRBJ1-5; 8 nucleotides line up with TRBD1. What was sequenced was PBMCs. In DNA form, the CDR3 reads TGTGCCAGCAGTGATTCAGGGGGCCGGAGGCCCCAGCATTTT. The encoded protein is CASSDSGGRRPQHF.